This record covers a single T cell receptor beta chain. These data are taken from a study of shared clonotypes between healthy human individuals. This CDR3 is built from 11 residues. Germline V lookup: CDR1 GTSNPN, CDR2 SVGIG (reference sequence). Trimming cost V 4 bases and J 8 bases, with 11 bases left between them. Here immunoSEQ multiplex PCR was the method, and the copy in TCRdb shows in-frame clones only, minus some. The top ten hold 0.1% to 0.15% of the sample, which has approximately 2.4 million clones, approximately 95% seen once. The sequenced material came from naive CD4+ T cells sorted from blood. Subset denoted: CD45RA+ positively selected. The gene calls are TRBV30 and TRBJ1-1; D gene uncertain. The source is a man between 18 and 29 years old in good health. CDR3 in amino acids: CAWTSGSEAFF. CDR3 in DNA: TGTGCCTGGACCTCCGGCTCAGAAGCTTTCTTT.